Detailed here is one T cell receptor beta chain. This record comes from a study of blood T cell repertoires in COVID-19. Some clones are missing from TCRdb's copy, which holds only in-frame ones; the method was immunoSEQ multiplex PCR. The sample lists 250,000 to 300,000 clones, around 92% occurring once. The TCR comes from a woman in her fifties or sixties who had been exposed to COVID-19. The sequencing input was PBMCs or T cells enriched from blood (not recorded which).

In nucleotides, the CDR3 is TGTGCCAGCAGGGAACAGGGGGCGCAATACGAGCAGTACTTC. This codes for CASREQGAQYEQYF. The chain is built from TRBV28 and TRBJ2-7; 9 bases line up with TRBD1. Trimming cost V 6 bases and J 4 bases; bases outside gene matches: 7. The germline V gene encodes CDR1 MDHEN and CDR2 SYDVKM. The CDR3 extends over 14 amino acids.